The 23 T cell receptor beta chains in this list originate from one sample, sequenced in a study of blood T cell repertoires in COVID-19 (dated by TCRdb to 2020 to 2021). Library creation used the immunoSEQ multiplex PCR assay. Drawn from immuneACCESS, this table holds only the in-frame rearrangements with V and J called that TCRdb kept. Clones are partly lost; checked studies trace under half to an unresolved V gene and leave the rest unexplained. This sample comprises 15,000 or so clones, about 92% of them detected only once. The top ten constitute 7.5% to 8.5% of the sample. The sequenced sample was peripheral blood. The source of these receptors is a human donor with active COVID-19. The donor label of this sample is uncertain.

V gene TRBV4-1 combines with J gene TRBJ2-3, with 7 bases aligning to TRBD2. This CDR3 comprises 14 residues. Trimming removed 6 bases from V and 5 bases from J; junction bases left unmatched: 8. Germline loops: CDR1 MGHRA, CDR2 YSYEKL. The CDR3 DNA reads as TGCGCCAGCAGTCGGGGGGTAGATGGAGATACGCAGTATTTT. Translation gives CASSRGVDGDTQYF.

This chain links TRBV7-9 with TRBJ2-3; the match to TRBD1 covers 7 bases. The CDR3 has 15 residues. Germline trimming cut 5 bases from V and 3 bases from J; bases unmatched to any gene: 8. Per germline, CDR1 SEHNR and CDR2 FQNEAQ (reference sequence). The CDR3 DNA sequence: TGTGCCAGCAGCCGACAGGGAGTTAGGACAGATACGCAGTATTTT. Protein: CASSRQGVRTDTQYF.

This clone appeared a single time. The J gene is TRBJ2-1, the V gene TRBV6-6, with 14 bases matching TRBD2. The CDR3 covers 18 residues. The junction had 13 bases not matched to a gene; V was cut back by 6 bases and J by 6 bases. Germline V gene data show CDR1 as MNHNY and CDR2 as SVGAGI (reference sequence). This chain's CDR3 is CASRRLAGGKTRGNEQFF. The CDR3 nucleotides read TGTGCCAGCAGACGACTAGCGGGGGGGAAGACGCGCGGCAATGAGCAGTTCTTC.

The chain uses TRBV2 and TRBJ1-6, with 7 bases lining up with TRBD1. The CDR3 covers 16 residues. CDR1 is SNHLY and CDR2 is FYNNEI in the germline V gene. The trim removed 1 base at V and 10 bases at J, leaving 10 bases unmatched. CDR3 sequence (DNA): TGTGCCAGCAGTGAAGAGGGGGGACAGTTCTTCTCACCCCTCCACTTT. Its translation: CASSEEGGQFFSPLHF.

The chain joins TRBV6-6 to TRBJ2-7; 8 bases line up with TRBD1. Germline assignment: CDR1 MNHNY and CDR2 SVGAGI (reference sequence). V shed 5 bases, J shed 2 bases, and the junction held 5 bases outside the gene matches. The CDR3 sequence is 14 residues long. This CDR3 is CASSTRTGTYEQYF. CDR3 DNA sequence: TGTGCCAGCAGTACCCGGACAGGGACCTACGAGCAGTACTTC.

The V call is TRBV5-1, the J call TRBJ1-1, with D possibly being TRBD1 (5 bases). This CDR3 region has 15 residues. CDR1 is SGHRS, CDR2 YFSETQ, per germline. V lost 0 bases and J 1 base, leaving 10 bases between the germline ends. For the CDR3, the DNA is TGCGCCAGCAGCTTGGGGGGACTGACGAACACTGAAGCTTTCTTT. Amino acids: CASSLGGLTNTEAFF.

V gene TRBV6-5 combines with J gene TRBJ1-1, with TRBD1 matching over 8 bases. This CDR3 comprises 15 residues. V lost 0 bases to trimming and J lost 1 base; unmatched junction nucleotides: 1. CDR1 is MNHEY and CDR2 is SVGAGI in the germline V gene. DNA for the CDR3: TGTGCCAGCAGTTACTCCGACAGGGGGAACACTGAAGCTTTCTTT. As protein: CASSYSDRGNTEAFF.

The chain uses TRBV27 and TRBJ2-1, with a weak D call TRBD2 (5 bases). This CDR3 is 11 amino acids long. The V end was cut by 4 bases, the J end by 7 bases, with 5 bases between. Per germline, CDR1 MNHEY and CDR2 SMNVEV (reference sequence). CDR3 sequence reads: CASSSGNEQFF. The CDR3 bases are TGTGCCAGCAGTTCGGGGAATGAGCAGTTCTTC.

V usage is TRBV14 and J usage is TRBJ1-4; D call uncertain. Germline CDR1 reads SGHDN; CDR2 reads FVKESK. V dropped 3 bases and J dropped 8 bases, with 25 bases sitting between them. The CDR3 totals 18 residues. The CDR3 DNA is TGTGCCAGCAGCCAGGCCCGCCCCGGGGTCGGGCGCGGGGAAAAACTGTTTTTT. Translation gives CASSQARPGVGRGEKLFF. Variable domain in full (rest from reference TRBV14 and TRBJ1-4): EAGVTQFPSHSVIEKGQTVTLRCDPISGHDNLYWYRRVMGKEIKFLLHFVKESKQDESGMPNNRFLAERTGGTYSTLKVQPAELEDSGVYFCASSQARPGVGRGEKLFFGSGTQLSVL.

The genes are TRBV11-2 and TRBJ2-3, with TRBD2 as a possible D gene (5 bases). Germline CDR1 and CDR2: SGHAT and FQNNGV. The V gene lost 5 bases and the J gene lost 1 base, with 10 bases spanning the gap. The CDR3 is 14 amino acids. The DNA for the CDR3 is TGTGCCAGCAGCCAATTGAGGGGCACAGATACGCAGTATTTT. This gives the protein CASSQLRGTDTQYF.

The chain recombines TRBV29-1 with TRBJ1-6; 9 bases are a match to TRBD1. CDR3 size: 13 residues. Germline assignment: CDR1 SQVTM and CDR2 ANQGSEA. V lost 6 bases to trimming and J lost 9 bases; unmatched junction nucleotides: 6. The DNA of the CDR3 is TGCAGCGTGGGGGGACAGGGCGGTTCACCCCTCCACTTT. It specifies CSVGGQGGSPLHF.

V usage is TRBV6-2 or TRBV6-3 and J usage is TRBJ2-2, with 8 bases identical to TRBD2. The germline V gene has CDR1 MNHEY and CDR2 SVGEGT. The CDR3 extends over 15 amino acids. Germline trimming cut 6 bases from V and 4 bases from J; bases unmatched to any gene: 7. Here the CDR3 reads CASSSGGRGTGELFF. The CDR3 coding sequence is TGTGCCAGCAGCAGCGGGGGCCGGGGCACCGGGGAGCTGTTTTTT.

The J gene is TRBJ1-1, the V gene TRBV5-8; 8 bases are shared with TRBD1. After removal of 3 bases from V and 1 base from J, the junction contained 5 bases not matched to a gene. This CDR3 region has 15 residues. Germline-derived CDR1 and CDR2 are SGHTS and YDEGEE. The chain's CDR3 is CASSSEGQANTEAFF. CDR3 DNA: TGTGCCAGCAGCTCTGAGGGACAGGCGAACACTGAAGCTTTCTTT.

The chain is built from TRBV24-1 and TRBJ1-5; 9 nucleotides line up with TRBD1. CDR3 length equals 16 residues. V shed 3 bases and J 3 bases; nucleotides not matched to a gene: 5. CDR1 KGHDR and CDR2 SFDVKD come from the germline V gene. The CDR3 sequence is CATSDPGQGHNQPQHF. CDR3 DNA sequence: TGTGCCACCAGTGATCCGGGACAGGGTCACAATCAGCCCCAGCATTTT.

The chain has TRBV4-1 and TRBJ1-5; D unclear. This CDR3 region has 16 residues. V was shortened by 0 bases and J by 2 bases, with 11 bases between the two germline ends. Germline CDR1 MGHRA, CDR2 YSYEKL. The CDR3 here is CASSQDTRHGNQPQHF. The CDR3 DNA is TGCGCCAGCAGCCAAGATACGAGACATGGCAATCAGCCCCAGCATTTT.

The CDR3 sequence: CASSWPLALGGTDTQYF. The CDR3 DNA reads TGTGCCAGCAGCTGGCCTCTAGCCCTAGGGGGAACAGATACGCAGTATTTT. This sequence joins TRBV5-5 and TRBJ2-3; D possibly corresponds to TRBD1 (6 bases). Germline CDR1 reads SGHKS; CDR2 reads YYEKEE (reference sequence). The V gene lost 3 bases and the J gene lost 3 bases, with 20 bases spanning the gap. This CDR3 has 17 residues.

This chain uses TRBV19 with TRBJ2-6, with a weak D call TRBD1 (7 bases). The CDR3 runs 15 residues. The V gene's germline CDR1 is LNHDA and CDR2 SQIVND (reference sequence). V was cut by 11 bases and J by 0 bases, with 14 bases left in between. The CDR3 protein is CACRGVSSGANVLTF. CDR3 DNA: TGTGCCTGCAGGGGGGTCAGCTCTGGGGCCAACGTCCTGACTTTC.

This sequence joins TRBV9 and TRBJ2-2; 12 nucleotides agree with TRBD2. This CDR3 comprises 16 residues. Germline-derived CDR1 and CDR2 are SGDLS and YYNGEE. The junction had 4 bases not matched to a gene; V was cut back by 4 bases and J by 3 bases. The CDR3 DNA is TGTGCCAGCAGCCTACTAGCGGGGGGTTACACCGGGGAGCTGTTTTTT. Protein: CASSLLAGGYTGELFF.

CDR3 amino acids: CATSSRSGQGWTREQYF. The CDR3 DNA sequence: TGTGCCACCAGCAGCCGTTCGGGACAGGGGTGGACGCGGGAGCAGTACTTC. The chain carries TRBV15 and TRBJ2-7; 10 nucleotides line up with TRBD1. V lost 3 bases, J lost 7 bases, and 15 bases stayed unmatched. This CDR3 comprises 17 residues. Looked up from germline, CDR1 is LNHNV and CDR2 is YYDKDF (reference sequence).

The chain has TRBV9 and TRBJ1-6; no clear D gene. The germline V gene has CDR1 SGDLS and CDR2 YYNGEE. Trimming took 0 bases from V and 2 from J, leaving 6 bases between them. The CDR3 totals 15 residues. CDR3 sequence reads: CASSVGDTYNSPLHF. As DNA, the CDR3 is TGTGCCAGCAGCGTAGGTGACACCTATAATTCACCCCTCCACTTT.

J is TRBJ2-3 and V is TRBV6-2 or TRBV6-3; the match to TRBD2 covers 12 bases. This CDR3 is built from 16 residues. V shed 6 bases, J shed 3 bases, and the junction held 7 bases outside the gene matches. The V gene's germline CDR1 is MNHEY and CDR2 SVGEGT. The CDR3 spells CASRPSGGAGTDTQYF. The DNA for the CDR3 is TGTGCCAGCAGGCCTAGCGGGGGGGCTGGGACAGATACGCAGTATTTT.

This clone has only a few counts. CDR3 DNA sequence: TGCGCCAGCAGTGAGTCGGGCGAACCGCAGGGCTACACCTTC. This codes for CASSESGEPQGYTF. This chain links TRBV10-1 with TRBJ1-2; D remains ambiguous. The CDR3 totals 14 residues. The V gene's germline CDR1 is WNHNN and CDR2 SYGVQD (reference sequence). The V end was cut by 0 bases, the J end by 8 bases, with 13 bases between.

The genes are TRBV6-6 and TRBJ2-1; 10 positions match TRBD2. The CDR3 length is 14 residues. Germline V CDR1 and CDR2: MNHNY, SVGAGI (reference sequence). V lost 11 bases to trimming and J lost 4 bases; unmatched junction nucleotides: 8. The CDR3 loop reads CALGSSGGYNEQFF. As DNA, the CDR3 is TGTGCCCTAGGGTCTAGCGGGGGATACAATGAGCAGTTCTTC.